The 14 T cell receptor beta chains presented below share a single source sample, sequenced in a study of blood T cell repertoires in COVID-19. Sequenced by immunoSEQ multiplex PCR; TCRdb stores in-frame clones only, minus some. The sample lists hundreds of thousands of clones; around 90% were seen once. Material for sequencing was peripheral blood. These receptors came from a middle-aged woman who had recovered from COVID-19.

This sequence joins TRBV7-2 and TRBJ2-3, with D perhaps TRBD2 (8 bases). The CDR3 covers 15 residues. Germline CDR1 SGHTA, CDR2 FQGNSA. V was cut by 8 bases and J by 8 bases, with 23 bases left in between. The CDR3 spells CASQNSGAQGGTQYF. The CDR3 DNA sequence: TGTGCCAGCCAAAATAGCGGGGCCCAGGGGGGTACGCAGTATTTT.

The chain carries TRBV13 and TRBJ1-1, with 7 bases matching TRBD1. The CDR3 has 14 residues. V lost 5 bases to trimming and J lost 3 bases; unmatched junction nucleotides: 6. In germline, CDR1 is PRHDT, CDR2 FYEKMQ (reference sequence). CDR3 nucleotide sequence: TGTGCCAGCAGCCGGGGACAGTACGACACTGAAGCTTTCTTT. Translated: CASSRGQYDTEAFF.

The rearrangement uses TRBV9 and TRBJ2-5; 12 positions agree with TRBD2. The CDR3 covers 15 residues. After removal of 3 bases from V and 5 bases from J, the junction contained 5 bases not matched to a gene. CDR1 SGDLS and CDR2 YYNGEE come from the germline V gene. CDR3 sequence reads: CASSARLAGVETQYF. In DNA, the CDR3 is TGTGCCAGCAGCGCCCGACTAGCGGGAGTGGAGACCCAGTACTTC.

V usage is TRBV7-9 and J usage is TRBJ1-2; 7 bases agree with TRBD1. The CDR3 is made up of 15 amino acids. Germline V gene sequence: CDR1 SEHNR, CDR2 FQNEAQ (reference sequence). With 4 bases clipped from V and 4 bases from J, the junction kept 9 bases outside the gene matches. The chain's CDR3 is CASSSRTGSGYGYTF. DNA for the CDR3: TGTGCCAGCAGCTCCCGGACAGGCTCAGGCTATGGCTACACCTTC.

This chain connects TRBV7-2 to TRBJ2-7; TRBD1 matches at 9 bases. Germline values: CDR1 SGHTA, CDR2 FQGNSA. The CDR3 totals 14 residues. V dropped 4 bases and J dropped 2; count of bases not matched to a gene: 3. This CDR3 reads CASSWGQGTYEQYF. The DNA of the CDR3 is TGTGCCAGCAGCTGGGGACAGGGCACCTACGAGCAGTACTTC.

This clone was counted a single time. The chain couples TRBV4-3 to TRBJ2-5; TRBD1 agrees at 7 bases. The CDR3 loop spans 14 amino acids. In germline, CDR1 is LGHNA, CDR2 YSLEER. Losses at the gene ends were 0 bases for V and 13 bases for J; bases not matched to a gene: 11. The CDR3 DNA follows: TGCGCCAGCAGCCAAGATCAGGGGGAGCCCCCCCGGTACTTC. Translated, it gives CASSQDQGEPPRYF.

The DNA of the CDR3 is TGTGCCACCAGTGATGGAGGAGTCCCGGGATGGCGGGAGGGCTTCTCCGGGGAGCTGTTTTTT. It specifies CATSDGGVPGWREGFSGELFF. The chain couples TRBV24-1 to TRBJ2-2, with 9 nucleotides matching TRBD2. V trimming: 3 bases; J trimming: 6 bases; junction bases outside the gene matches: 22. The CDR3 has 21 amino acids. The germline CDR1 and CDR2 sequences are KGHDR and SFDVKD.

This rearrangement joins TRBV11-3 to TRBJ2-3; 10 bases line up with TRBD2. V shed 0 bases and J 0 bases; nucleotides not matched to a gene: 9. The germline gives CDR1 SGHNT, CDR2 YENEEA. The CDR3 is 19 amino acids. CDR3 bases: TGTGCCAGCAGCTTAGATGGGAGGCTAGCGGGAGCTAGCACAGATACGCAGTATTTT. It codes for CASSLDGRLAGASTDTQYF.

The CDR3 DNA sequence: TGTGGGACTAGCGACTCCTACAATGAGCAGTTCTTC. It yields the protein CGTSDSYNEQFF. The V and J genes are TRBV30 and TRBJ2-1; TRBD2 agrees at 9 bases. CDR3 length equals 12 residues. Germline assignment: CDR1 GTSNPN and CDR2 SVGIG (reference sequence).

This clone was seen a few times. The rearrangement uses TRBV5-6 and TRBJ2-3; 10 bases map to TRBD2. Germline CDR1 SGHDT, CDR2 YYEEEE. The CDR3 spans 18 residues. V shed 4 bases and J 2 bases; nucleotides not matched to a gene: 13. CDR3 nucleotide sequence: TGTGCCAGCAGCAGCGGACCGCTAGCGGGAGACCCCACAGATACGCAGTATTTT. Encoded protein: CASSSGPLAGDPTDTQYF.

This clone was observed a few times. The chain joins TRBV19 to TRBJ2-7; 8 nucleotides agree with TRBD2. This CDR3 has 13 residues. CDR1 and CDR2 (germline): LNHDA, SQIVND (reference sequence). The V gene end was trimmed by 10 bases and the J gene end by 0 bases; junction bases not matched to a gene: 5. CDR3 nucleotide sequence: TGTGCCACCCAGCGGGAGAGCTCCTACGAGCAGTACTTC. This translates into CATQRESSYEQYF.

V and J are TRBV18 and TRBJ1-6; 11 nucleotides agree with TRBD1. Trimming cost V 2 bases and J 8 bases; bases outside gene matches: 5. Germline CDR1 reads KGHSH; CDR2 reads LQKENI. This CDR3 comprises 16 residues. CDR3 loop: CASSPAGQGVDSPLHF. Written as DNA, the CDR3 is TGTGCCAGCTCACCAGCGGGACAGGGGGTGGATTCACCCCTCCACTTT.

The chain links TRBV6-2 or TRBV6-3 to TRBJ2-1, with TRBD1 identical over 9 bases. This CDR3 is 18 amino acids long. The germline V gene has CDR1 MNHEY and CDR2 SVGEGT. After removal of 2 bases from V and 2 bases from J, the junction contained 10 bases not matched to a gene. CDR3 coding DNA: TGTGCCAGCAGTTACCCGACACAGGGGGCCCCGACCTACAATGAGCAGTTCTTC. Its protein is CASSYPTQGAPTYNEQFF.

This chain links TRBV7-9 with TRBJ2-3; TRBD2 matches at 11 bases. J lost 0 bases, V lost 5 bases, and 7 bases had no gene match. In germline, CDR1 is SEHNR, CDR2 FQNEAQ (reference sequence). The CDR3 has 17 residues. CDR3 region: CASSPGLAAVSTDTQYF. The CDR3 nucleotides read TGTGCCAGCAGCCCGGGACTAGCGGCCGTTAGCACAGATACGCAGTATTTT.